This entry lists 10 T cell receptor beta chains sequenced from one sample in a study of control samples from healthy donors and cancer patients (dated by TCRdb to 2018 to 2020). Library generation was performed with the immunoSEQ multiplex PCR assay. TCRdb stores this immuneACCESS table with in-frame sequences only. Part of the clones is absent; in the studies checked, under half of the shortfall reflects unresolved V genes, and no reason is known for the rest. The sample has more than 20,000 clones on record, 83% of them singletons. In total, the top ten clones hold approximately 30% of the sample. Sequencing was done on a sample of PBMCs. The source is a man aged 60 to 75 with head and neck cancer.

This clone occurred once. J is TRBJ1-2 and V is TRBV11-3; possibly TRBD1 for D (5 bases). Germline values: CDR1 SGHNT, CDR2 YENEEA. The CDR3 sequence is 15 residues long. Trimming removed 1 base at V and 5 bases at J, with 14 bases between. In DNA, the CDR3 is TGTGCCAGCAGCTTAGTGCCAGGGTGGAAGTATGGCTACACCTTC. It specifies CASSLVPGWKYGYTF.

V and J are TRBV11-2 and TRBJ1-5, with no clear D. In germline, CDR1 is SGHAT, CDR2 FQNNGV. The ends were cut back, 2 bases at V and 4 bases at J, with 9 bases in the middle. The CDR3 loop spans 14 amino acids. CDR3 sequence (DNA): TGTGCCAGCAGCTTAAGACCCGGTAATCAGCCCCAGCATTTT. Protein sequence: CASSLRPGNQPQHF.

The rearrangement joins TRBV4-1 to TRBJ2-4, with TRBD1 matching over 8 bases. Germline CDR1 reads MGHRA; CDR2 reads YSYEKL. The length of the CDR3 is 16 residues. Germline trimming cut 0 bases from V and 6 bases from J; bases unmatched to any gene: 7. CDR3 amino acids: CASSQEDRGLINIQYF. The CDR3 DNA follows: TGCGCCAGCAGCCAAGAAGACAGGGGATTGATAAACATTCAGTACTTC.

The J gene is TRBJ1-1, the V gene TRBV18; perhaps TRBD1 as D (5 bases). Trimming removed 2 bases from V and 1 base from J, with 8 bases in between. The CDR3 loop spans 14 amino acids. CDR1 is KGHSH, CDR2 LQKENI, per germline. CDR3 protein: CASSPTGGNTEAFF. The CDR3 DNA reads TGTGCCAGCTCACCAACAGGAGGGAACACTGAAGCTTTCTTT.

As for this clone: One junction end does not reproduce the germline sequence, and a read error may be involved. The CDR3 region has the DNA TGTGCCAGCTTACCAGGACTAGATTGGAATGAGCAGTTCTTC. Its translation: CASLPGLDWNEQFF. The chain joins TRBV18 to TRBJ2-1; 7 bases align to TRBD2. Germline V CDR1 and CDR2: KGHSH, LQKENI. The CDR3 runs 14 residues.

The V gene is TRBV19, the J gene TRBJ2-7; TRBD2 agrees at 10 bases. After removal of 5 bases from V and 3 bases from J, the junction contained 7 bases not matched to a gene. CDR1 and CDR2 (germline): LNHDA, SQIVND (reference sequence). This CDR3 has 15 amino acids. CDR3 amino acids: CASSSASGRHYEQYF. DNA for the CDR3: TGTGCCAGTAGTTCCGCTAGCGGGAGACACTACGAGCAGTACTTC.

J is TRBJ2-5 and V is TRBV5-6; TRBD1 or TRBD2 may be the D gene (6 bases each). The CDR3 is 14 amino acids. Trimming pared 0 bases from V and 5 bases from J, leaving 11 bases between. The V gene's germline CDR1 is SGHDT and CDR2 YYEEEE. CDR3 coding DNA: TGTGCCAGCAGCTTGGCTATAGGGGGGGAGACCCAGTACTTC. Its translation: CASSLAIGGETQYF.

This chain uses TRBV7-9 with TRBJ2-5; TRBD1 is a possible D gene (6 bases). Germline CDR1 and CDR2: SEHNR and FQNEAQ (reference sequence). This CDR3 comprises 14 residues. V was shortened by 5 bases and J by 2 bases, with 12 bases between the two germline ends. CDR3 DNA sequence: TGTGCCAGCAGCAATACAGGGACGCAAGAGACCCAGTACTTC. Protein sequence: CASSNTGTQETQYF.

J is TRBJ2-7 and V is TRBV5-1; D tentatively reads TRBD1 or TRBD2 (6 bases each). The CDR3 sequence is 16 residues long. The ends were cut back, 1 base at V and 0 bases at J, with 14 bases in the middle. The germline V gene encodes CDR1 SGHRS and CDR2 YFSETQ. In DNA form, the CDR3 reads TGCGCCAGCAGCTTGAGGGGGGAGCGAAACTCCTACGAGCAGTACTTC. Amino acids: CASSLRGERNSYEQYF.

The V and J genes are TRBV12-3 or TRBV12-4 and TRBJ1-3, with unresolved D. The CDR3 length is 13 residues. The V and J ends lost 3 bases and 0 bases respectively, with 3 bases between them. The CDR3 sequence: CASSFSSGNTIYF. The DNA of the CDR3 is TGTGCCAGCAGTTTTAGCTCTGGAAACACCATATATTTT.